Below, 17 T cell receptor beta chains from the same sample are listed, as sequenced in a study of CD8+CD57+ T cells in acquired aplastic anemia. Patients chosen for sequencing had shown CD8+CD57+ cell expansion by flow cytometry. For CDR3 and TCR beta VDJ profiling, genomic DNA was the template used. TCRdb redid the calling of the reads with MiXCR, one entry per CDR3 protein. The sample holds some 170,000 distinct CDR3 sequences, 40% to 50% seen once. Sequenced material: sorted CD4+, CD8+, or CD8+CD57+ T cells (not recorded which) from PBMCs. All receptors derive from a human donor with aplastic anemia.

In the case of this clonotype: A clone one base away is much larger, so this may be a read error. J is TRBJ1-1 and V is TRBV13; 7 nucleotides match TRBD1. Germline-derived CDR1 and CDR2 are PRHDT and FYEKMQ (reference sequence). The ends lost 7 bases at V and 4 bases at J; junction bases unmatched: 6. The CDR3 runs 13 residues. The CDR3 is CASTSGGSTEAFF. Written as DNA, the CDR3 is TGTGCCAGCACCTCAGGGGGGAGCACTGAAGCTTTCTTT.

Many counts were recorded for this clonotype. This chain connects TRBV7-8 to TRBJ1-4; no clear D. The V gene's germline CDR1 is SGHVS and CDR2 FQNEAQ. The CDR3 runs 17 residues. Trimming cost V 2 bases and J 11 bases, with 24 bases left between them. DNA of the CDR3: TGTGCCAGCAGCTTATCTTGGCGGGCGAACCCCTTTGGGAAACTGTTTTTT. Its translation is CASSLSWRANPFGKLFF.

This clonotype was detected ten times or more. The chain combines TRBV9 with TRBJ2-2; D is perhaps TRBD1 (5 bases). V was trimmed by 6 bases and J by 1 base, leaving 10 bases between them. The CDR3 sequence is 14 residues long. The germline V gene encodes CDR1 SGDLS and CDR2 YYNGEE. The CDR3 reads CASMGRVNTGELFF. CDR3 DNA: TGTGCCAGCATGGGCAGGGTGAACACCGGGGAGCTGTTTTTT.

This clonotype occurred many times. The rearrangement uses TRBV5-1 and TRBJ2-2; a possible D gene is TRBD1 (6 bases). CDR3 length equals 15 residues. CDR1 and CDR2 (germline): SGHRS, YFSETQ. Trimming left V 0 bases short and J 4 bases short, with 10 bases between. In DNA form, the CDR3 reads TGCGCCAGCAGCTTGGACAGGGTCGGCACCGGGGAGCTGTTTTTT. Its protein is CASSLDRVGTGELFF.

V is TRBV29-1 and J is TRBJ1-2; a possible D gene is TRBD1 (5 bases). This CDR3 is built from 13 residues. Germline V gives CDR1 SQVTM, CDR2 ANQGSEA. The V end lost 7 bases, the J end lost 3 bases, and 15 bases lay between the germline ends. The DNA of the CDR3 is TGCAGCGCGCAGGGACCCACGGACTATGGCTACACCTTC. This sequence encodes CSAQGPTDYGYTF.

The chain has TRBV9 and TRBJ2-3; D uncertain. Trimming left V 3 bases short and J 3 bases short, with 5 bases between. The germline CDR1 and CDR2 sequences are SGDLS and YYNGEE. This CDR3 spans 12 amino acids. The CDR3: CASSGETDTQYF. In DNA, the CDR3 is TGTGCCAGCAGCGGGGAAACAGATACGCAGTATTTT.

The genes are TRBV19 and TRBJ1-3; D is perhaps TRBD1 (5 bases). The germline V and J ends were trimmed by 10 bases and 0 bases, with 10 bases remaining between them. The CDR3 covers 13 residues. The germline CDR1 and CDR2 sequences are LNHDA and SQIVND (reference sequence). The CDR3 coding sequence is TGTGCCACCCAACAGGCCTCTGGAAACACCATATATTTT. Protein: CATQQASGNTIYF.

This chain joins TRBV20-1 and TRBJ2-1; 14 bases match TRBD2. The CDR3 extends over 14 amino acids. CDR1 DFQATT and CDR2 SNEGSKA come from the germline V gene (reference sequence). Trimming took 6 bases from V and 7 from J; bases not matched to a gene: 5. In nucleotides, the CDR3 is TGCAGTGCAACGGGACTAGCGGGAGTTAATGAGCAGTTCTTC. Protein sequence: CSATGLAGVNEQFF.

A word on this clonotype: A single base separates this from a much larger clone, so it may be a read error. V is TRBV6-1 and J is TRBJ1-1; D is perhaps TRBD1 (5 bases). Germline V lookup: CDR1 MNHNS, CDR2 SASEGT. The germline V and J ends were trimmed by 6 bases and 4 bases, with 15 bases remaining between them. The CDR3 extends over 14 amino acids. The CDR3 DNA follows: TGTGCCAGCAGATTGACGGGGGTCCCCACTGAAGCTTTCTTT. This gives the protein CASRLTGVPTEAFF.

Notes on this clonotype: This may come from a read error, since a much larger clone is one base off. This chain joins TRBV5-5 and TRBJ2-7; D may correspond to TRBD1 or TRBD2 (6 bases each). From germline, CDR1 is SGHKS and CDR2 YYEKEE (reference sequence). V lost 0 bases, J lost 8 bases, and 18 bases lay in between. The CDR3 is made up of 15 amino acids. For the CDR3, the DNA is TGTGCCAGCAGCTTGGCGGGGGCAGCTCCTCATCAGCAGTACTTC. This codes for CASSLAGAAPHQQYF.

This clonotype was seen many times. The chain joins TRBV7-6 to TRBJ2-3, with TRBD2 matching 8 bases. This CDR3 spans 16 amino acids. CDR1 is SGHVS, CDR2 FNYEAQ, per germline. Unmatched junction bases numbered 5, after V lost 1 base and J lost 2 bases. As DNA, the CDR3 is TGTGCCAGCAGCTTAGGAGGAGCGGGGGCCACAGATACGCAGTATTTT. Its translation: CASSLGGAGATDTQYF.

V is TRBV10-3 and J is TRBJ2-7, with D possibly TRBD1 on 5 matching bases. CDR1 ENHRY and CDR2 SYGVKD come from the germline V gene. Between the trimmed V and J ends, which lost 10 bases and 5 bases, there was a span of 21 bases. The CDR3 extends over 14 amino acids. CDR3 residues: CATLPHETVDEQYF. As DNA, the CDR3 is TGTGCCACCTTGCCTCACGAGACAGTGGACGAGCAGTACTTC.

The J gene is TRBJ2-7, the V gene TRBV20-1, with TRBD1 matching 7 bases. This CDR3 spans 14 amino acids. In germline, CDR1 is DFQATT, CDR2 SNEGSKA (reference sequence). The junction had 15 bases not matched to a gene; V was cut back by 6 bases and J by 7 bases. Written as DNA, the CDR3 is TGCAGTGCGCGGGCGGCACAGGGGCTGGGAGAGCAGTACTTC. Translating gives CSARAAQGLGEQYF.

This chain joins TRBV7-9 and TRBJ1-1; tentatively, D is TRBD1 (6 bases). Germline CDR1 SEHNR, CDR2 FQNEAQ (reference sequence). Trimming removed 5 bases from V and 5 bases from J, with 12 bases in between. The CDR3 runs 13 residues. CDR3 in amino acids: CASSTSGDTEAFF. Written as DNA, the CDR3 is TGTGCCAGCAGCACGTCAGGGGATACTGAAGCTTTCTTT.

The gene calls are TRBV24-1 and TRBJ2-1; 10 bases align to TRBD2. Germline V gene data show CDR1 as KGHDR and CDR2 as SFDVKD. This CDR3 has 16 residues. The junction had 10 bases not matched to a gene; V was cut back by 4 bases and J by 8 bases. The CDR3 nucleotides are TGTGCCACCAGTGACCCTAGCGGGAGATTCCCCGATGAGCAGTTCTTC. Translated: CATSDPSGRFPDEQFF.

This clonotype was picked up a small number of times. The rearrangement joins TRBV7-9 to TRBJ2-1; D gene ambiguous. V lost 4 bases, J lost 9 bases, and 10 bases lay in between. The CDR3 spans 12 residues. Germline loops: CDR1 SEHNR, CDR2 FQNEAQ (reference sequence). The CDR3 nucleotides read TGTGCCAGCAGCTCTCAGAATGCTGAGCAGTTCTTC. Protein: CASSSQNAEQFF.

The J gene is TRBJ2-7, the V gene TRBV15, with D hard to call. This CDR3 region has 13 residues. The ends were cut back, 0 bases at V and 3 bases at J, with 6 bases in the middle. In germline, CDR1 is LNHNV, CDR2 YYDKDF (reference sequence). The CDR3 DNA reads TGTGCCACCAGCAGAGATGTGGGCTACGAGCAGTACTTC. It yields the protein CATSRDVGYEQYF.